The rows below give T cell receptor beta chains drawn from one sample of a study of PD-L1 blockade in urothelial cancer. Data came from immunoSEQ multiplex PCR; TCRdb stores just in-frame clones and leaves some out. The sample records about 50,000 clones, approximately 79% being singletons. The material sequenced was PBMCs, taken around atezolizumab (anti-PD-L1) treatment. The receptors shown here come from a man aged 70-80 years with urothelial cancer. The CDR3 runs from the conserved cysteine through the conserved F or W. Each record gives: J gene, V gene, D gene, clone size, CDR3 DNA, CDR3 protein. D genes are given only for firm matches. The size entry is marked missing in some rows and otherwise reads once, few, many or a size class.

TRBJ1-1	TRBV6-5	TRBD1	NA	TGTGCCAGCAGTTATGGCGGGACAGGGATGAACACTGAAGCTTTCTTT	CASSYGGTGMNTEAFF
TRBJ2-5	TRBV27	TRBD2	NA	TGTGCCAGCAGCTTGACTAGCGGGAGGGTTTGGGAGACCCAGTACTTC	CASSLTSGRVWETQYF
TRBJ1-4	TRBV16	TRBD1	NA	TGTGCCAGCAGCCATTCGGACAGGGGATATGAAAAACTGTTTTTT	CASSHSDRGYEKLFF
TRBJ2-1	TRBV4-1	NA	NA	TGCGCCAGCAGCCTTGGACCCTATCGGGGGAATGAGCAGTTCTTC	CASSLGPYRGNEQFF
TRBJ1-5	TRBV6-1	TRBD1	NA	TGTGCCAGCAGCCTACAGGGGTCGGGGCAGCCCCAGCATTTT	CASSLQGSGQPQHF
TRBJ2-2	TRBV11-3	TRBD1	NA	TGTGCCAGCAGCCCTGGACAGGGTGGGACCGGGGAGCTGTTTTTT	CASSPGQGGTGELFF
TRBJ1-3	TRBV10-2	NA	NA	TGCGCCAGCCATGGGGGGACTGGAAACACCATATATTTT	CASHGGTGNTIYF
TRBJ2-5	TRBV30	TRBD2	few	TGTGCCTGGAGTAGTGGTACTAGCGGGAGCTTCGGCTTGACCCAGTACTTC	CAWSSGTSGSFGLTQYF
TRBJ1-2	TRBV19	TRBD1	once	TGTGCCAGTAGTATAGACCGGACAGGGCTCTATGGCTACACCTTC	CASSIDRTGLYGYTF
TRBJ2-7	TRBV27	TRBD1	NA	TGTGCCAGCAGTGACAGGGGAGTAAACGAGCAGTACTTC	CASSDRGVNEQYF
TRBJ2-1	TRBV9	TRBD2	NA	TGTGCCAGCAGCGTTTGGACTAGCGGGTTTGCTGAGCAGTTCTTC	CASSVWTSGFAEQFF
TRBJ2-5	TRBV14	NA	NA	TGTGCCAGCACGTCCTACCTTAATTCTGAGACCCAGTACTTC	CASTSYLNSETQYF
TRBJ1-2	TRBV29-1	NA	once	TGCAGCGTTGAAGTGAACAGGCCGAACTATGGCTACACCTTC	CSVEVNRPNYGYTF
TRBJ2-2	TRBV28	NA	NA	TGTGCCAGCCTCAACAAACCGATCACCGGGGAGCTGTTTTTT	CASLNKPITGELFF
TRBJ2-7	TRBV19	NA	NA	TGTGCCAGTAGTATCTCAGGGAACGAGCAGTACTTC	CASSISGNEQYF
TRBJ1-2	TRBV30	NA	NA	TGTGCCTGGACCCCGGCTGGGGGGGGCCAGGATGGCTACACCTTC	CAWTPAGGGQDGYTF